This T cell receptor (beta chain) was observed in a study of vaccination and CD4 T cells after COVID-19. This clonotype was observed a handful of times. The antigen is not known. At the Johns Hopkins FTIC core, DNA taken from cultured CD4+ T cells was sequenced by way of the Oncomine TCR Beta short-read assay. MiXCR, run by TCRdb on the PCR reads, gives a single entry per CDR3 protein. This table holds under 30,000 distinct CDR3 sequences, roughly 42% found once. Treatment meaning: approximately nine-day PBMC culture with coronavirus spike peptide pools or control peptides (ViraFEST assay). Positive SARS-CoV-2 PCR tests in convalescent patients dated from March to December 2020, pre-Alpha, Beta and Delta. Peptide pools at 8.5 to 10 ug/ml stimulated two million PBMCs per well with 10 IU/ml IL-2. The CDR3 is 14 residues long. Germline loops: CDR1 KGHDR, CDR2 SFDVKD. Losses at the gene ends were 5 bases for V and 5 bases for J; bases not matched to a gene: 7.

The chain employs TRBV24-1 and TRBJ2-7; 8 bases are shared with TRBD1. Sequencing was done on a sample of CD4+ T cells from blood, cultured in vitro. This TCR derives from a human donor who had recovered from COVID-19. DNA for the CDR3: TGTGCCACCAGTGCTTCAGGGGGCTGGAACGAGCAGTACTTC. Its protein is CATSASGGWNEQYF.